A selection of T cell receptor beta chains follows, all from one sample in a study of cytomegalovirus exposure and HLA in healthy donors. Assay used: immunoSEQ multiplex PCR; TCRdb lists only in-frame clones, some missing. Among some 180,000 clones listed, over 80% were seen once. The sequenced sample consisted of PBMCs. The receptors here all came from a girl aged 10-17 years in good health and CMV-seropositive. Both conserved end residues are part of each CDR3. The D gene is left open where the match is weak. Clone size is shown for a subset of rows, as once, few, many or a class of expanded clone.

abundance,d_gene,v_gene,j_gene,CDR3nt,CDR3aa
.,.,TRBV7-9,TRBJ2-7,TGTGCCAGCAGCTTCCCGGGAGAAATCTACGAGCAGTACTTC,CASSFPGEIYEQYF
.,TRBD1,TRBV15,TRBJ1-4,TGTGCCACCAGCAGGGGACAGGGGGTTGAAAAACTGTTTTTT,CATSRGQGVEKLFF
.,TRBD1,TRBV30,TRBJ1-1,TGTGCCTGGAGCGAACAGGGGTTCACTGAAGCTTTCTTT,CAWSEQGFTEAFF
once,.,TRBV9,TRBJ1-1,TGTGCCAGCAGCGTAGTAACCGGGGTTAACACTGAAGCTTTCTTT,CASSVVTGVNTEAFF
.,.,TRBV5-8,TRBJ1-2,TGTGCCAGCAGCTTGTGGCCAAGGGGAAACTATGGCTACACCTTC,CASSLWPRGNYGYTF
.,.,TRBV6-1,TRBJ1-1,TGTGCCAGCAGTGACATACCCTACCAGGCAGGGAAAACTGAAGCTTTCTTT,CASSDIPYQAGKTEAFF
.,TRBD1,TRBV19,TRBJ1-2,TGTGCCAGTAGTTCGACAGGGACCTTC,CASSSTGTF
.,.,TRBV7-9,TRBJ1-2,TGTGCCAGCAGCTTCAATGGGCCGGGAGCACGCTACACCTTC,CASSFNGPGARYTF
.,TRBD1,TRBV7-3,TRBJ1-2,TGTGCCAGCAGCCCTGGGACAGGGGGCATTGGCTACACCTTC,CASSPGTGGIGYTF
.,TRBD1,TRBV6-1,TRBJ1-2,TGTGCCAGCAGTGAATGGGGGACAGGGGTAGCTAACTATGGCTACACCTTC,CASSEWGTGVANYGYTF
.,.,TRBV25-1,TRBJ2-7,TGTGCCAGCAGTGAATCACGGGAGAGCTCCTACGAGCAGTACTTC,CASSESRESSYEQYF
.,.,TRBV7-2,TRBJ1-5,TGTGCCAGCAGCTTAGACAGGGTTGGGACTCAGCCCCAGCATTTT,CASSLDRVGTQPQHF
.,.,TRBV10-3,TRBJ2-3,TGTGCCACCACCCTGGGAGGACACACAGATACGCAGTATTTT,CATTLGGHTDTQYF
.,TRBD1,TRBV7-6,TRBJ2-7,TGTGCCAGCAGCCCCACCCCGGGACAGGATAGCACCTACGAGCAGTACTTC,CASSPTPGQDSTYEQYF
.,.,TRBV5-6,TRBJ2-7,TGTGCCAGCACCGGACAGTCGATTGGCTACGAGCAGTACTTC,CASTGQSIGYEQYF
few,.,TRBV2,TRBJ1-1,TGTGCCAGCAAGGGAGGCCCCTTCATGAACACTGAAGCTTTCTTT,CASKGGPFMNTEAFF
.,TRBD1,TRBV5-1,TRBJ1-2,TGCGCCAGCAGTCCCGGGACAGGGGGAGTGTTCTATGGCTACACCTTC,CASSPGTGGVFYGYTF
once,TRBD1,TRBV2,TRBJ2-7,TGTGCCAGCAGTGAGGTACAACGGGACAGGGGGAGCTTC,CASSEVQRDRGSF
once,.,TRBV23-1,TRBJ1-1,TGCGCCAGCAGTCAACTCGCACCCCCAGAGGGTCTGGGGGGGAGAAGCGCTTTCTTT,CASSQLAPPEGLGGRSAFF
few,TRBD2,TRBV29-1,TRBJ2-7,TGCAGCGTCATTAGCGGGAGGTCGGGGAGCGAGCAGTACTTC,CSVISGRSGSEQYF
.,.,TRBV7-2,TRBJ2-7,TGTGCCAGCAGCCCCCGGGGGAACGCCTACGAGCAGTACTTC,CASSPRGNAYEQYF
few,.,TRBV5-6,TRBJ2-1,TGTGCCAGCAGCTGGCACAATGAGCAGTTCTTC,CASSWHNEQFF
.,TRBD1,TRBV7-2,TRBJ2-7,TGTGCCAGCAGCATCCGGACAGGCAGCTCCTACGAGCAGTACTTC,CASSIRTGSSYEQYF
.,.,TRBV2,TRBJ2-3,TGTGCCAGCAGTGAATTAGCTCGCACAGATACGCAGTATTTT,CASSELARTDTQYF
.,TRBD1,TRBV10-1,TRBJ2-1,TGCGCCAGCAGTGACCCCGGGACAGGGGTGTGGGAGCAGTTCTTC,CASSDPGTGVWEQFF
.,.,TRBV4-3,TRBJ1-2,TGCGCCAGCAGCCAAGATGTTCCCGTAAGCGGCTACACCTTC,CASSQDVPVSGYTF
.,.,TRBV2,TRBJ2-1,TGTGCCAGCAGTCGGCTAGGGGATGATCTTGAGCAGTTCTTC,CASSRLGDDLEQFF
.,TRBD2,TRBV11-3,TRBJ2-7,TGTGCCAGCTCCCCGTCGGGACTAGCCGAGCAGTACTTC,CASSPSGLAEQYF
.,.,TRBV19,TRBJ2-1,TGTGCCAGTAGTATTTGGAGCGGAGCTTACAATGAGCAGTTCTTC,CASSIWSGAYNEQFF
once,.,TRBV30,TRBJ2-7,TGTGCCTGGAGCCATAGCTGGGAGCAGTACTTC,CAWSHSWEQYF
.,.,TRBV4-1,TRBJ1-3,TGCGCCAGCAGCCAAGATTCGGGATGGTGGGACTCTGGAAACACCATATATTTT,CASSQDSGWWDSGNTIYF
.,.,TRBV7-9,TRBJ2-7,TGTGCCAGCAGCTCCACTAGGGAGTACGAGCAGTACTTC,CASSSTREYEQYF
.,TRBD2,TRBV7-2,TRBJ2-7,TGTGCCAGCAGCATCCTACCTCGACTAGCGGGGAGCTCCTACGAGCAGTACTTC,CASSILPRLAGSSYEQYF
.,TRBD1,TRBV29-1,TRBJ2-1,TGCAGCGCCCCAGGGGGCGGCTCCTACAATGAGCAGTTCTTC,CSAPGGGSYNEQFF
.,.,TRBV5-1,TRBJ1-2,TGCGCCAGCAGCCTGTTGGGCTATACAGGGCCAAACTATGGCTACACCTTC,CASSLLGYTGPNYGYTF
.,TRBD2,TRBV27,TRBJ2-3,TGTGCCAGCAGTACCCGAGCGGGAGTAAGAGATACGCAGTATTTT,CASSTRAGVRDTQYF